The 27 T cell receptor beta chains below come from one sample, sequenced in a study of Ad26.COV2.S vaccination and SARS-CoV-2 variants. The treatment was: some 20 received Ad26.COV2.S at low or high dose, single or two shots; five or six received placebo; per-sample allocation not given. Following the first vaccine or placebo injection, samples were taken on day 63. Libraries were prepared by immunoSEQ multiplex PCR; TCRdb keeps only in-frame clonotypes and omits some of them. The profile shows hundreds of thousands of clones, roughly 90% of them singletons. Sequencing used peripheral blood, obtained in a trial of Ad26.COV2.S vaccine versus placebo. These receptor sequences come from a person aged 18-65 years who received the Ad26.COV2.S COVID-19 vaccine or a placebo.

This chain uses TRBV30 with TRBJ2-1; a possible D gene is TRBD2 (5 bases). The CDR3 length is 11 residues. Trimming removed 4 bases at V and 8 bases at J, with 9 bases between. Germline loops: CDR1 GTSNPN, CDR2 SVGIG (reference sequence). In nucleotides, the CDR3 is TGTGCCTGGACGGGGTTGGATGAGCAGTTCTTC. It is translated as CAWTGLDEQFF.

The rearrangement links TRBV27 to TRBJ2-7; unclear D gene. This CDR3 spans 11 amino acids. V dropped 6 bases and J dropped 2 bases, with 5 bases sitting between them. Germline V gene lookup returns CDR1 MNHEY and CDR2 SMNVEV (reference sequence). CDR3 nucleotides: TGTGCCAGCAGAACAACCTACGAGCAGTACTTC. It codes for CASRTTYEQYF.

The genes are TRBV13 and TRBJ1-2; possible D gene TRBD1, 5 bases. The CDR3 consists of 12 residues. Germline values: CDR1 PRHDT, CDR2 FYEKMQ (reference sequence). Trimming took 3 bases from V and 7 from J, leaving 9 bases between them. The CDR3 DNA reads TGTGCCAGCAGCTTGTCTGGGGCTGGCTACACCTTC. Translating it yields CASSLSGAGYTF. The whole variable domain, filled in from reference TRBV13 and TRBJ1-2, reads AAGVIQSPRHLIKEKRETATLKCYPIPRHDTVYWYQQGPGQDPQFLISFYEKMQSDKGSIPDRFSAQQFSDYHSELNMSSLELGDSALYFCASSLSGAGYTFGSGTRLTVV.

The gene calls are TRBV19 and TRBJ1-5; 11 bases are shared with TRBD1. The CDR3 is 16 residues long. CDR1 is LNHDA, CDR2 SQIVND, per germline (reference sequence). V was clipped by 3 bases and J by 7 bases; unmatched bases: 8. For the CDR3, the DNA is TGTGCCAGTAGTATTCGCGCGGGACAGGGGGACCAGCCCCAGCATTTT. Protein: CASSIRAGQGDQPQHF.

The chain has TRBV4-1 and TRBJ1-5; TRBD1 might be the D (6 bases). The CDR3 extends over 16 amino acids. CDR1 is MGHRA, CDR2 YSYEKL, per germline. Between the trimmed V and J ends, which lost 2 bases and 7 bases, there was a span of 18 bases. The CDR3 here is CASSQRIGGAQQPQHF. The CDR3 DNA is TGCGCCAGCAGCCAAAGAATCGGGGGGGCTCAGCAGCCCCAGCATTTT.

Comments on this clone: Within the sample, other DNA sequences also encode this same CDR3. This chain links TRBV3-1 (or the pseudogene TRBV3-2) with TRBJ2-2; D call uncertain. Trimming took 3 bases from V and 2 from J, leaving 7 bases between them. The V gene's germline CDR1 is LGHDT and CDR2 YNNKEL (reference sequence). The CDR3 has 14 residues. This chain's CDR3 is CASSQGLNTGELFF. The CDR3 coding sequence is TGTGCCAGCAGCCAGGGTCTAAACACCGGGGAGCTGTTTTTT.

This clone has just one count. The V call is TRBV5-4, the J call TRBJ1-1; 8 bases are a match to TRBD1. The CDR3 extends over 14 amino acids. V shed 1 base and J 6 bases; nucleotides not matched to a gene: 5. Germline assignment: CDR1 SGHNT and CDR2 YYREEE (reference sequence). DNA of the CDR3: TGTGCCAGCAGCTTGCAGGGGGCCAGGTCTGAAGCTTTCTTT. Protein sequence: CASSLQGARSEAFF.

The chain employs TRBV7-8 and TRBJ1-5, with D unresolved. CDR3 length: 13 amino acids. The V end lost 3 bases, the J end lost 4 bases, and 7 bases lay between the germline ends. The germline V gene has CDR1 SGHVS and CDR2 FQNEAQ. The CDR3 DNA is TGTGCCAGCAGCTTGGCCTTAAATCAGCCCCAGCATTTT. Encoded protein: CASSLALNQPQHF.

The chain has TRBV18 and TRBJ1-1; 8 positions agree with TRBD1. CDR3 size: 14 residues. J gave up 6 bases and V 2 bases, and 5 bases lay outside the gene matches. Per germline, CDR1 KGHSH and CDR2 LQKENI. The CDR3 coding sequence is TGTGCCAGCTCACCAGACAGGGGTTCGGCTGAAGCTTTCTTT. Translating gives CASSPDRGSAEAFF. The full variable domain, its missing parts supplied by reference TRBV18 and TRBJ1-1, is NAGVMQNPRHLVRRRGQEARLRCSPMKGHSHVYWYRQLPEEGLKFMVYLQKENIIDESGMPKERFSAEFPKEGPSILRIQQVVRGDSAAYFCASSPDRGSAEAFFGQGTRLTVV.

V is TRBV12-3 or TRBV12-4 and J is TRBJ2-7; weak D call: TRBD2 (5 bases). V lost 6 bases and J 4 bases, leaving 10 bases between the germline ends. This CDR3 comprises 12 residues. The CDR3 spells CASRPEGYEQYF. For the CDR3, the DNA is TGTGCCAGCAGACCCGAGGGATACGAGCAGTACTTC.

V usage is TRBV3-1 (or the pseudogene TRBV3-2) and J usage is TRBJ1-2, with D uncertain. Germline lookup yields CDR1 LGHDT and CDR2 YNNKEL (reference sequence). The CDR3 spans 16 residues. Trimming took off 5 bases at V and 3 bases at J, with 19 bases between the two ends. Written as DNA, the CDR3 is TGTGCCAGCAGCATCCGGGGTCAAGGGAGTGACTATGGCTACACCTTC. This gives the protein CASSIRGQGSDYGYTF.

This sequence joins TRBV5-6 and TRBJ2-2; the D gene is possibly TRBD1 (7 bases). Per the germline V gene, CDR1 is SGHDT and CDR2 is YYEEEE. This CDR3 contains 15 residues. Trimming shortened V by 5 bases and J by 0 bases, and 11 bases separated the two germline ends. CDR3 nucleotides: TGTGCCAGCAGGCGGGACAGTGCGAACACCGGGGAGCTGTTTTTT. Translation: CASRRDSANTGELFF.

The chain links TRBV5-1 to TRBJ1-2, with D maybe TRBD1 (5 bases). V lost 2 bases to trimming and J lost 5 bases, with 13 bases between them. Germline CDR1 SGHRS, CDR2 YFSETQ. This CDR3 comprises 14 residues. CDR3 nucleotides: TGCGCCAGCAGCTTCGGTACAGGATTTTATGGCTACACCTTC. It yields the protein CASSFGTGFYGYTF.

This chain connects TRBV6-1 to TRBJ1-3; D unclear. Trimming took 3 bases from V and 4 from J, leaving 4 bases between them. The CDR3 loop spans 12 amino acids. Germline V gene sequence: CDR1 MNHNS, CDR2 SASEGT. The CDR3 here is CASSESGNTIYF. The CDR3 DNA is TGTGCCAGCAGTGAGTCCGGAAACACCATATATTTT.

As DNA, the CDR3 is TGTGCCAGCAGCCCGGAGATAGCGGGGGGCGGACCCGGGGAGCTGTTTTTT. It encodes CASSPEIAGGGPGELFF. This chain uses TRBV5-4 with TRBJ2-2; 10 bases fit TRBD2. Trimming took 4 bases from V and 6 from J; bases not matched to a gene: 12. Germline V CDR1 and CDR2: SGHNT, YYREEE (reference sequence). The CDR3 covers 17 residues.

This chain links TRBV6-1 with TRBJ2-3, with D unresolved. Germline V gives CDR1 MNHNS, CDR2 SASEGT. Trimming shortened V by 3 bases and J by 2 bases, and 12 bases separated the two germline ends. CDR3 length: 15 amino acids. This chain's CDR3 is CASSDGQFTTDTQYF. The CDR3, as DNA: TGTGCCAGCAGTGACGGGCAATTTACCACAGATACGCAGTATTTT.

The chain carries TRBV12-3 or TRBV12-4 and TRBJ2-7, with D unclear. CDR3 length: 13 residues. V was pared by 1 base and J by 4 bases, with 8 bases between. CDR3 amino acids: CASSLGVGYEQYF. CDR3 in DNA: TGTGCCAGCAGTTTAGGAGTGGGATACGAGCAGTACTTC.

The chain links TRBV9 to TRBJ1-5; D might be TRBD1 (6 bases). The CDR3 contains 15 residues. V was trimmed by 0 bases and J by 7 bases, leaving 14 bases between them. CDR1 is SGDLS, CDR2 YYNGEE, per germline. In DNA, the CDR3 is TGTGCCAGCAGCGTAGGCTGGGACACGGGACAGCCCCAGCATTTT. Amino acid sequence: CASSVGWDTGQPQHF. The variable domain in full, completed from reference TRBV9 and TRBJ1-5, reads DSGVTQTPKHLITATGQRVTLRCSPRSGDLSVYWYQQSLDQGLQFLIQYYNGEERAKGNILERFSAQQFPDLHSELNLSSLELGDSALYFCASSVGWDTGQPQHFGDGTRLSIL.

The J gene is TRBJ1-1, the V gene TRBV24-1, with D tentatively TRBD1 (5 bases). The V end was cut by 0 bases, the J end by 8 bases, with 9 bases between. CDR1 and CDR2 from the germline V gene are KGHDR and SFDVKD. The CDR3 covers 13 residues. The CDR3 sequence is CATSDLSSGEAFF. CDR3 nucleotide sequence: TGTGCCACCAGTGATTTGTCGTCAGGGGAAGCTTTCTTT.

The CDR3 protein is CASIGPNQPQHF. CDR3 in DNA: TGTGCCAGCATAGGGCCAAATCAGCCCCAGCATTTT. This chain joins TRBV6-6 and TRBJ1-5; D call uncertain. Trimming took 7 bases from V and 4 from J, leaving 8 bases between them. Looked up from germline, CDR1 is MNHNY and CDR2 is SVGAGI (reference sequence). This CDR3 contains 12 residues.

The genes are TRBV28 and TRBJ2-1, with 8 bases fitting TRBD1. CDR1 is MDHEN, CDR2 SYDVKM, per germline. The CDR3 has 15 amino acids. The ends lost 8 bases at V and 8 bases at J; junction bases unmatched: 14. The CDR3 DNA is TGTGCCAGCCGGAAACCTCAGGGGGCAGGCGATGAGCAGTTCTTC. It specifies CASRKPQGAGDEQFF. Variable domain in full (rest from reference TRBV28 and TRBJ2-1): DVKVTQSSRYLVKRTGEKVFLECVQDMDHENMFWYRQDPGLGLRLIYFSYDVKMKEKGDIPEGYSVSREKKERFSLILESASTNQTSMYLCASRKPQGAGDEQFFGPGTRLTVL.

The CDR3 region is CASSSGISETQYF. The CDR3 bases are TGTGCCAGCAGCTCCGGGATTTCGGAGACCCAGTACTTC. The chain links TRBV12-3 or TRBV12-4 to TRBJ2-5; D is possibly TRBD2 (5 bases). V was pared by 6 bases and J by 5 bases, with 13 bases between. This CDR3 has 13 residues.

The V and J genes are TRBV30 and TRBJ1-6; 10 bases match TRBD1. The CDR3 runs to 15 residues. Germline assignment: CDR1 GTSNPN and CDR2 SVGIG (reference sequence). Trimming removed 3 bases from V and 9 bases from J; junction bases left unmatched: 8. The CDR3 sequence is CAWSRRGTGVSPLHF. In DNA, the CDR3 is TGTGCCTGGAGCCGACGGGGGACAGGGGTTTCACCCCTCCACTTT.

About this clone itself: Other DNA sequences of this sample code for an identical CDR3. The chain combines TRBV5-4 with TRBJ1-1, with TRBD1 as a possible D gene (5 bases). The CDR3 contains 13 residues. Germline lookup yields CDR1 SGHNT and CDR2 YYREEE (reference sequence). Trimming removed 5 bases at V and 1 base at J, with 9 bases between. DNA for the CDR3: TGTGCCAGCAGTTTAAGGGGGAACACTGAAGCTTTCTTT. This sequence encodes CASSLRGNTEAFF.

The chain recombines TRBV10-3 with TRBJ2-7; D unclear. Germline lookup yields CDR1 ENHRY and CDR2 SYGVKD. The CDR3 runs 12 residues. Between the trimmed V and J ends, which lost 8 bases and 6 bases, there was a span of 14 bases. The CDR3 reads CAIGYSLGEQYF. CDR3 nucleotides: TGTGCCATCGGGTATAGTCTCGGCGAGCAGTACTTC.

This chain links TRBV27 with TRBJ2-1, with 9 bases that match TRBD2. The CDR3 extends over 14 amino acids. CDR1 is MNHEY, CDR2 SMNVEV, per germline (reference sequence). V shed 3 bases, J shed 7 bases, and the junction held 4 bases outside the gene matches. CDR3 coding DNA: TGTGCCAGCAGTTTCATCCTAGCGGGAAATGAGCAGTTCTTC. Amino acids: CASSFILAGNEQFF.

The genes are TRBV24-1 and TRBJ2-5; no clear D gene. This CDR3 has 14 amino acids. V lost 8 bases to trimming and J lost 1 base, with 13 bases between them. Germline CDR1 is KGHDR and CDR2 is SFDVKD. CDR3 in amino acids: CATMTRRTQETQYF. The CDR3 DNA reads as TGTGCCACCATGACCAGGCGGACCCAAGAGACCCAGTACTTC.